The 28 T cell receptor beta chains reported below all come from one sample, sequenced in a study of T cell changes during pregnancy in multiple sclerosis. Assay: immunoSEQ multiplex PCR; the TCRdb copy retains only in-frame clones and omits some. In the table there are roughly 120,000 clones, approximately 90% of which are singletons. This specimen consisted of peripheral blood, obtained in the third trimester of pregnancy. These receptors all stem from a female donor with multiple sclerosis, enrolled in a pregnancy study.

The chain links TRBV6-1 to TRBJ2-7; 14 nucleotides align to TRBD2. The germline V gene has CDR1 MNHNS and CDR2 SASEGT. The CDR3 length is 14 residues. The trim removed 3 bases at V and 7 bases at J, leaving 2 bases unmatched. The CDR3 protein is CASSEGLAGVEQYF. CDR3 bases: TGTGCCAGCAGTGAGGGACTAGCGGGAGTTGAGCAGTACTTC.

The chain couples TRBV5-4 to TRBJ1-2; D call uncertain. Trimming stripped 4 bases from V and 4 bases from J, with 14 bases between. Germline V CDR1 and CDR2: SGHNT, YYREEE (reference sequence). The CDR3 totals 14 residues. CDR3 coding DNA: TGTGCCAGCAGCGTCGTCCAGGCGCCCTATGGCTACACCTTC. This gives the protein CASSVVQAPYGYTF.

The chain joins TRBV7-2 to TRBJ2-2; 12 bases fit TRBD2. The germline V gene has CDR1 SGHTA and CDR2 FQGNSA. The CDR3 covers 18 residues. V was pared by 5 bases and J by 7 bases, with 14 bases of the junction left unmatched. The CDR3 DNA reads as TGTGCCAGCAGCGCAAGCCGATACGGACTAGCGGGAAACGGGGAGCTGTTTTTT. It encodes CASSASRYGLAGNGELFF.

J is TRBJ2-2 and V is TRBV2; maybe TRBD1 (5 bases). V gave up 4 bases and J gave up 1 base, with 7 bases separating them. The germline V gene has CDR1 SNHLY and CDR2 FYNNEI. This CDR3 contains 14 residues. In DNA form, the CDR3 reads TGTGCCAGCAGTGGACAGAGGAACACCGGGGAGCTGTTTTTT. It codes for CASSGQRNTGELFF.

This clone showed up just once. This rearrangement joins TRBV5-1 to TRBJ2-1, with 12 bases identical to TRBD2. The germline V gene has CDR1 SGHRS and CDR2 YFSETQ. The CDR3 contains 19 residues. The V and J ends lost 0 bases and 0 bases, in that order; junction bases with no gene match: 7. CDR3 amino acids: CASSLVGTSGPSSYNEQFF. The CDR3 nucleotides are TGCGCCAGCAGCTTGGTGGGGACTAGCGGGCCTAGCTCCTACAATGAGCAGTTCTTC.

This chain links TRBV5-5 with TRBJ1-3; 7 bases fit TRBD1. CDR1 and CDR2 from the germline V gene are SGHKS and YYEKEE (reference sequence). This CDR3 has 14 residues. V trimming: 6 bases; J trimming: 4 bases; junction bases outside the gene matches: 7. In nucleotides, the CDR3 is TGTGCCAGCACCCTTGGGACAGCGGGAAACACCATATATTTT. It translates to CASTLGTAGNTIYF. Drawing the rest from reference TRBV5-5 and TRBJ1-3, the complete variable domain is DAGVTQSPTHLIKTRGQQVTLRCSPISGHKSVSWYQQVLGQGPQFIFQYYEKEERGRGNFPDRFSARQFPNYSSELNVNALLLGDSALYLCASTLGTAGNTIYFGEGSWLTVV.

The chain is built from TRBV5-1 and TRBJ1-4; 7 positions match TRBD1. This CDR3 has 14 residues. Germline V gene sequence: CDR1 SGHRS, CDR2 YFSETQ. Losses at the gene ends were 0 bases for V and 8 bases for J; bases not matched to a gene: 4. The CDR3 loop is CASSLVTGSEKLFF. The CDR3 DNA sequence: TGCGCCAGCAGCTTGGTGACAGGGAGCGAAAAACTGTTTTTT.

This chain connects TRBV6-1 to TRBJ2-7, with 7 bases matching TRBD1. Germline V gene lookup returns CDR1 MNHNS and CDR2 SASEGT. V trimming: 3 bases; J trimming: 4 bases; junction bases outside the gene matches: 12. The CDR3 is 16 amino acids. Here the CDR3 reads CASSEGWSGGTYEQYF. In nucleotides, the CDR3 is TGTGCCAGCAGTGAGGGTTGGTCAGGGGGTACTTACGAGCAGTACTTC.

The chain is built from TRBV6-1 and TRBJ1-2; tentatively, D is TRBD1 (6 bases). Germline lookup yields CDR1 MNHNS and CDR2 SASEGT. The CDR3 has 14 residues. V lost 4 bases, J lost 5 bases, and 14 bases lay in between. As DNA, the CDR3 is TGTGCCAGCAGTGCCTCCGGGACACCGTATGGCTACACCTTC. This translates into CASSASGTPYGYTF.

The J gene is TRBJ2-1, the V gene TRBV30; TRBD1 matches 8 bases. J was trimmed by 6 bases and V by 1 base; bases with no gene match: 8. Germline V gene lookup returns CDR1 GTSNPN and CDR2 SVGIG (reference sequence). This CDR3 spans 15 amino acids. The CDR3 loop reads CAWSASRQGLNEQFF. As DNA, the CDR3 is TGTGCCTGGAGTGCCTCCCGACAGGGGCTCAATGAGCAGTTCTTC.

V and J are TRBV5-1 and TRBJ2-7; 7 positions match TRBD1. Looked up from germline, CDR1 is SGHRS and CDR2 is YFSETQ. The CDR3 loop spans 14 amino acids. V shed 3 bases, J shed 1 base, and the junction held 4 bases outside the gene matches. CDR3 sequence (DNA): TGCGCCAGCAGCTCTAGGGGACAGTCCTACGAGCAGTACTTC. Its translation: CASSSRGQSYEQYF.

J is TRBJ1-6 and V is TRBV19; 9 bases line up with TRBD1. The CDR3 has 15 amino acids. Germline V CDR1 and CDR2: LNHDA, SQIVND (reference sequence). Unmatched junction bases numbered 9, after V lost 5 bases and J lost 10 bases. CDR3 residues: CASSPRQGDHSPLHF. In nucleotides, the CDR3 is TGTGCCAGTAGTCCCCGACAGGGGGACCACTCACCCCTCCACTTT. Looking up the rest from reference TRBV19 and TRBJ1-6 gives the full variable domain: DGGITQSPKYLFRKEGQNVTLSCEQNLNHDAMYWYRQDPGQGLRLIYYSQIVNDFQKGDIAEGYSVSREKKESFPLTVTSAQKNPTAFYLCASSPRQGDHSPLHFGNGTRLTVT.

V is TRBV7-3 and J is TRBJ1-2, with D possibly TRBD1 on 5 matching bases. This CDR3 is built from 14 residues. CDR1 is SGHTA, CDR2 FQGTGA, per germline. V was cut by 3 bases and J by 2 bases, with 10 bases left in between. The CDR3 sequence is CASSLDTLNYGYTF. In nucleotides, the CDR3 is TGTGCCAGCAGCTTGGACACCTTAAACTATGGCTACACCTTC.

The chain's CDR3 is CASSLLSGASYEQYF. In nucleotides, the CDR3 is TGTGCCAGCAGCTTACTAAGCGGGGCCTCCTACGAGCAGTACTTC. The chain has TRBV7-9 and TRBJ2-7, with 7 bases that match TRBD2. Germline CDR1 SEHNR, CDR2 FQNEAQ (reference sequence). This CDR3 has 15 residues. J was trimmed by 0 bases and V by 2 bases; bases with no gene match: 4.

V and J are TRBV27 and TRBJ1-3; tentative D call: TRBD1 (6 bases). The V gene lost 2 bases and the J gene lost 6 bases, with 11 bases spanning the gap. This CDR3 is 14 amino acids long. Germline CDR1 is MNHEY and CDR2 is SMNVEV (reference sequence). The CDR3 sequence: CASSLVGGENTIYF. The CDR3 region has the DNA TGTGCCAGCAGTTTAGTAGGGGGGGAAAACACCATATATTTT.

The CDR3 DNA reads as TGTGCCAGCAGCTTGCTACAGGGGTGGGATACGCAGTATTTT. Amino acids: CASSLLQGWDTQYF. V is TRBV5-6 and J is TRBJ2-3; 7 bases agree with TRBD1. Germline assignment: CDR1 SGHDT and CDR2 YYEEEE. The CDR3 is made up of 14 amino acids. The trim removed 1 base at V and 6 bases at J, leaving 5 bases unmatched.

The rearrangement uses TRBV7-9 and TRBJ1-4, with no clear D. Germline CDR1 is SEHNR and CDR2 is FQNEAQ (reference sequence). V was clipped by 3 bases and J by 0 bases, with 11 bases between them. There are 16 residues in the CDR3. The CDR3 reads CASSFWAGATNEKLFF. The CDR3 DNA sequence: TGTGCCAGCAGCTTCTGGGCAGGTGCAACTAATGAAAAACTGTTTTTT. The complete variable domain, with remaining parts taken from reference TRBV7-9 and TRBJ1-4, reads DTGVSQNPRHKITKRGQNVTFRCDPISEHNRLYWYRQTLGQGPEFLTYFQNEAQLEKSRLLSDRFSAERPKGSFSTLEIQRTEQGDSAMYLCASSFWAGATNEKLFFGSGTQLSVL.

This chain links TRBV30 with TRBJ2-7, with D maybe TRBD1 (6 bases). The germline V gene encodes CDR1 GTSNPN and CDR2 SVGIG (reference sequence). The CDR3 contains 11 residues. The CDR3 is CAGQGSYEQYF. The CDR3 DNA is TGTGCAGGCCAGGGGAGTTACGAGCAGTACTTC.

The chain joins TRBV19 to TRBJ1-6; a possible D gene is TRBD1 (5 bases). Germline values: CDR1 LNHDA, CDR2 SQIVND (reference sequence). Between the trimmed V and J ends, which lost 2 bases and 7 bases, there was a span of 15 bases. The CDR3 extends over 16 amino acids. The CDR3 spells CASSINTGPGNSPLHF. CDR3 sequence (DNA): TGTGCCAGTAGTATAAATACAGGCCCAGGGAATTCACCCCTCCACTTT.

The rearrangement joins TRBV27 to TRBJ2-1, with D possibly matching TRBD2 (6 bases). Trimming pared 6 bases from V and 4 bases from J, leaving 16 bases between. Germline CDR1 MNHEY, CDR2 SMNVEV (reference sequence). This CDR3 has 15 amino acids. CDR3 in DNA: TGTGCCAGCAGCAAAGGGAGCCGGGGGTACAATGAGCAGTTCTTC. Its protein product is CASSKGSRGYNEQFF.

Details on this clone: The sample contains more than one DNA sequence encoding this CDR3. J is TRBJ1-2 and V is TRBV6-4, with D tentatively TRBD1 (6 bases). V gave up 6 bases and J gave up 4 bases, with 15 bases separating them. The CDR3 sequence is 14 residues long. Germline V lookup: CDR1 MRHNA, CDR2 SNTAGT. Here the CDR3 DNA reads TGTGCCAGCAGGCCCACGGCAGGGGCCTATGGCTACACCTTC. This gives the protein CASRPTAGAYGYTF.

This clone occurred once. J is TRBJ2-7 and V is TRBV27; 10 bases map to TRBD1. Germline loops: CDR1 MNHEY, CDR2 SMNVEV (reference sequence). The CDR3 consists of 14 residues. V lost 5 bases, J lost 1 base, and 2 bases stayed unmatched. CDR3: CASSRTGGSYEQYF. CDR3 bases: TGTGCCAGCAGTCGGACAGGGGGATCCTACGAGCAGTACTTC.

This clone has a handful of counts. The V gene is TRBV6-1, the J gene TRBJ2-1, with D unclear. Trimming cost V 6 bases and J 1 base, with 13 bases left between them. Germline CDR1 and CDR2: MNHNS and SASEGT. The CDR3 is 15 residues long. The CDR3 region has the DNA TGTGCCAGCAGCACCCTAGAGGTATCCTACAATGAGCAGTTCTTC. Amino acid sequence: CASSTLEVSYNEQFF.

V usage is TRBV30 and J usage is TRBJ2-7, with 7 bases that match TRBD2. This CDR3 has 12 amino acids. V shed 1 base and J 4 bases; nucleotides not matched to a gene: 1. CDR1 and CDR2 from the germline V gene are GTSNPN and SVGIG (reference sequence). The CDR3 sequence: CAWSAGGYEQYF. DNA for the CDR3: TGTGCCTGGAGTGCGGGAGGATACGAGCAGTACTTC.

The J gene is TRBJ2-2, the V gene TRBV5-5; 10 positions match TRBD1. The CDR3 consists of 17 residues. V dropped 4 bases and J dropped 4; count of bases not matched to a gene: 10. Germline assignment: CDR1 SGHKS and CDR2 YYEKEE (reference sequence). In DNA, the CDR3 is TGTGCCAGCAGCCCCCACTCCGGGACAGGGGTCACCGGGGAGCTGTTTTTT. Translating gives CASSPHSGTGVTGELFF.

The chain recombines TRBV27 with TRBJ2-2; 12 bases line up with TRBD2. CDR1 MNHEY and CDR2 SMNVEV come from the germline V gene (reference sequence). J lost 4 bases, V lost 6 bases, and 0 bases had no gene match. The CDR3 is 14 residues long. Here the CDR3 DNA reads TGTGCCAGCAGACTAGCGGGAGGCACCGGGGAGCTGTTTTTT. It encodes CASRLAGGTGELFF.

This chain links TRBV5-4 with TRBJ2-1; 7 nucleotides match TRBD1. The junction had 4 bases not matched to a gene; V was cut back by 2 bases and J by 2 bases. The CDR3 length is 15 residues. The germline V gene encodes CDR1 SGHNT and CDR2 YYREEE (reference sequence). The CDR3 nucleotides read TGTGCCAGCAGCTTAGTGGGACAGACCTACAATGAGCAGTTCTTC. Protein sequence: CASSLVGQTYNEQFF. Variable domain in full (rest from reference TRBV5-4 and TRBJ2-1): ETGVTQSPTHLIKTRGQQVTLRCSSQSGHNTVSWYQQALGQGPQFIFQYYREEENGRGNFPPRFSGLQFPNYSSELNVNALELDDSALYLCASSLVGQTYNEQFFGPGTRLTVL.

As DNA, the CDR3 is TGTGCCAGCAGCTTGAAAGGGGCAGGAAACACTGAAGCTTTCTTT. It is translated as CASSLKGAGNTEAFF. This chain connects TRBV11-2 to TRBJ1-1, with TRBD1 as a possible D gene (5 bases). The CDR3 covers 15 residues. Germline lookup yields CDR1 SGHAT and CDR2 FQNNGV. V dropped 3 bases and J dropped 2 bases, with 13 bases sitting between them.